This TCR beta chain was identified in a study of shared clonotypes between healthy human individuals. Sequenced by immunoSEQ multiplex PCR; TCRdb stores in-frame clones only, minus some. The sample includes approximately 2,300,000 clones, under 95% of them seen just once. Study observations and caveats: Sampling covered blood only; tissue repertoires likely differ.

As regards this clone: Its antigen is undetermined.

The donors, healthy adults who were HIV-negative, had experienced no recent acute infections or vaccinations. V was clipped by 8 bases and J by 0 bases; unmatched bases: 7. This CDR3 is 15 amino acids long. Germline values: CDR1 MNHEY, CDR2 SVGAGI. The source material was naive CD4+ T cells from PBMCs. Subset given: CD45RA+ positively selected. V usage is TRBV6-5 and J usage is TRBJ1-3; 7 nucleotides agree with TRBD1. The sequence came from a young man in good health. Some clones in this sample may be carry-over from other donors' samples. CDR3 region: CASQQGSSSGNTIYF. The CDR3 DNA sequence: TGTGCCAGCCAACAGGGGAGTAGCTCTGGAAACACCATATATTTT.